One and the same sample provided the 21 T cell receptor beta chains below, sequenced in a study of T cell changes during pregnancy in multiple sclerosis (dated by TCRdb to 2018 to 2020). Library preparation used the immunoSEQ multiplex PCR assay. Sourced from immuneACCESS, this table was stored by TCRdb with only in-frame sequences that have V and J called. A share of the clones is absent; for the studies checked, an unresolved V gene accounts for under half, and the remainder has no known explanation. A total of more than 75,000 clones appear in this sample, approximately 94% of them only once. The ten biggest clones cover 2.5% of the sample. The sample was peripheral blood, taken in the third trimester of pregnancy. These receptors were collected from a female donor with multiple sclerosis, enrolled in a pregnancy study.

The chain couples TRBV7-9 to TRBJ2-7, with 10 positions matching TRBD1. Unmatched junction bases numbered 4, after V lost 5 bases and J lost 3 bases. The germline CDR1 and CDR2 sequences are SEHNR and FQNEAQ (reference sequence). The CDR3 is 14 amino acids. The CDR3 DNA reads TGTGCCAGCAGCACGGGACAGGGGAACTACGAGCAGTACTTC. Its translation: CASSTGQGNYEQYF.

The chain joins TRBV19 to TRBJ1-1; 10 bases are a match to TRBD1. V trimming: 6 bases; J trimming: 1 base; junction bases outside the gene matches: 2. From germline, CDR1 is LNHDA and CDR2 SQIVND (reference sequence). CDR3 length: 14 amino acids. The chain's CDR3 is CASRRQGANTEAFF. For the CDR3, the DNA is TGTGCCAGTAGAAGACAGGGGGCGAACACTGAAGCTTTCTTT. Filled out from reference TRBV19 and TRBJ1-1, the complete variable domain reads DGGITQSPKYLFRKEGQNVTLSCEQNLNHDAMYWYRQDPGQGLRLIYYSQIVNDFQKGDIAEGYSVSREKKESFPLTVTSAQKNPTAFYLCASRRQGANTEAFFGQGTRLTVV.

The J gene is TRBJ1-2, the V gene TRBV2, with D unresolved. V was clipped by 6 bases and J by 6 bases, with 17 bases between them. The CDR3 spans 14 residues. Germline CDR1 is SNHLY and CDR2 is FYNNEI. CDR3 in amino acids: CASSETGRRDGYTF. The CDR3 DNA follows: TGTGCCAGCAGCGAAACCGGCCGGAGGGATGGCTACACCTTC.

The genes are TRBV5-4 and TRBJ2-1, with D uncertain. Deletions cut 2 bases from V and 5 bases from J, with 8 bases between. The V gene's germline CDR1 is SGHNT and CDR2 YYREEE (reference sequence). The CDR3 has 13 residues. CDR3 coding DNA: TGTGCCAGCAGCTTAGGCGACAACAATGAGCAGTTCTTC. This gives the protein CASSLGDNNEQFF.

The chain links TRBV6-6 to TRBJ1-2; 7 bases are shared with TRBD1. From germline, CDR1 is MNHNY and CDR2 SVGAGI (reference sequence). CDR3 size: 15 residues. V trimming: 7 bases; J trimming: 1 base; junction bases outside the gene matches: 9. The CDR3 DNA sequence: TGTGCCAGCACCACCGGGACAGCGGATAACTATGGCTACACCTTC. It codes for CASTTGTADNYGYTF.

The chain couples TRBV13 to TRBJ2-4; D ambiguous. The CDR3 is 14 residues long. Germline CDR1 and CDR2: PRHDT and FYEKMQ (reference sequence). Trimming took off 0 bases at V and 1 base at J, with 4 bases between the two ends. CDR3: CASSLGAAKNIQYF. The CDR3 coding sequence is TGTGCCAGCAGCTTAGGGGCTGCCAAAAACATTCAGTACTTC.

Worth noting for this clone: Other DNA variants within this sample encode the same CDR3. V gene TRBV6-4 combines with J gene TRBJ2-3; 14 positions agree with TRBD2. Germline V gene data show CDR1 as MRHNA and CDR2 as SNTAGT. J gave up 4 bases and V 0 bases, and 0 bases lay outside the gene matches. CDR3 length: 16 amino acids. The CDR3 region is CASSDSTSGGADTQYF. The DNA of the CDR3 is TGTGCCAGCAGTGACTCGACTAGCGGGGGGGCAGATACGCAGTATTTT.

The rearrangement uses TRBV5-6 and TRBJ2-5; a weak D match, TRBD1 (6 bases). This CDR3 region has 14 residues. Germline V gives CDR1 SGHDT, CDR2 YYEEEE. Trimming took off 3 bases at V and 1 base at J, with 10 bases between the two ends. The CDR3 loop reads CASSSRGSQETQYF. The DNA for the CDR3 is TGTGCCAGCAGCTCCAGGGGTTCCCAAGAGACCCAGTACTTC.

The chain recombines TRBV5-4 with TRBJ2-7, with a weak D call TRBD2 (7 bases). Germline V gene lookup returns CDR1 SGHNT and CDR2 YYREEE (reference sequence). Trimming took 5 bases from V and 7 from J, leaving 19 bases between them. The CDR3 totals 14 residues. The CDR3 protein is CASSHGGPPPEQYF. Written as DNA, the CDR3 is TGTGCCAGCAGTCACGGGGGGCCGCCTCCGGAGCAGTACTTC.

In this sample, this clone turned up once. V is TRBV11-1 and J is TRBJ2-1; 12 bases match TRBD2. Germline loops: CDR1 SGHAT, CDR2 FQDESV (reference sequence). V was pared by 0 bases and J by 6 bases, with 3 bases of the junction left unmatched. The CDR3 covers 16 residues. The CDR3 nucleotides are TGTGCCAGCAGCTTAGCATCTAGCGGGGGGGCCAATGAGCAGTTCTTC. The encoded protein is CASSLASSGGANEQFF.

This sequence joins TRBV7-9 and TRBJ2-7, with D perhaps matching TRBD2 (6 bases). Germline V CDR1 and CDR2: SEHNR, FQNEAQ (reference sequence). V lost 6 bases, J lost 0 bases, and 9 bases lay in between. The CDR3 sequence is 13 residues long. The CDR3 DNA reads as TGTGCCAGCAGTCGGGAGTCCTCCTACGAGCAGTACTTC. Amino acid sequence: CASSRESSYEQYF.

The chain joins TRBV7-2 to TRBJ2-2, with D perhaps TRBD2 (6 bases). Germline CDR1 is SGHTA and CDR2 is FQGNSA. The CDR3 totals 15 residues. With 1 base removed from V and 8 bases from J, the gap between germline ends came to 14 bases. This CDR3 reads CASSLVRGRSGELFF. The CDR3 nucleotides are TGTGCCAGCAGCTTAGTACGGGGGAGGTCGGGGGAGCTGTTTTTT.

The chain couples TRBV4-1 to TRBJ2-2; TRBD1 matches at 7 bases. This CDR3 is built from 15 residues. The germline V gene encodes CDR1 MGHRA and CDR2 YSYEKL. J lost 2 bases, V lost 5 bases, and 5 bases had no gene match. CDR3 in DNA: TGCGCCAGCAGCACCGGGACAGTCAACACCGGGGAGCTGTTTTTT. It yields the protein CASSTGTVNTGELFF.

CDR3: CSAKISYEQYF. The CDR3 DNA reads TGCAGTGCCAAAATCTCCTACGAGCAGTACTTC. The chain is built from TRBV20-1 and TRBJ2-7, with D unresolved. Germline lookup yields CDR1 DFQATT and CDR2 SNEGSKA (reference sequence). V lost 6 bases to trimming and J lost 0 bases, with 6 bases between them. This CDR3 contains 11 residues.

The chain couples TRBV4-2 to TRBJ2-4; 7 bases match TRBD1. The V and J ends lost 1 base and 10 bases, in that order; junction bases with no gene match: 4. From germline, CDR1 is LGHNA and CDR2 YNFKEQ. The CDR3 has 13 amino acids. CDR3 bases: TGTGCCAGCAGCCAAGGGGACAGCCTAATTCAGTACTTC. Translated: CASSQGDSLIQYF.

The chain is built from TRBV9 and TRBJ2-3; TRBD2 matches 7 bases. J gave up 0 bases and V 3 bases, and 7 bases lay outside the gene matches. Germline CDR1 reads SGDLS; CDR2 reads YYNGEE. The CDR3 is 16 amino acids. This CDR3 reads CASSESGGGSTDTQYF. Here the CDR3 DNA reads TGTGCCAGCAGCGAGAGTGGGGGGGGAAGCACAGATACGCAGTATTTT.

The chain uses TRBV5-6 and TRBJ1-4, with 7 positions matching TRBD1. J gave up 8 bases and V 0 bases, and 7 bases lay outside the gene matches. There are 15 residues in the CDR3. Germline values: CDR1 SGHDT, CDR2 YYEEEE. CDR3 sequence (DNA): TGTGCCAGCAGCTTGGATTGGACAGGCAGAGAAAAACTGTTTTTT. It encodes CASSLDWTGREKLFF.

The chain links TRBV7-6 to TRBJ1-2; 8 bases are shared with TRBD1. Germline V gene lookup returns CDR1 SGHVS and CDR2 FNYEAQ. There are 13 residues in the CDR3. Trimming took 5 bases from V and 4 from J; bases not matched to a gene: 3. CDR3 coding DNA: TGTGCCAGCAGCCAACAGGGGGGCTATGGCTACACCTTC. As protein: CASSQQGGYGYTF.

The CDR3 DNA sequence: TGTGCCACCAGCAGAGGACAGCTCGAAGCTTTCTTT. It specifies CATSRGQLEAFF. The chain couples TRBV15 to TRBJ1-1; D may be TRBD1 (5 bases). V lost 1 base and J lost 8, with 8 bases in between. Germline-derived CDR1 and CDR2 are LNHNV and YYDKDF (reference sequence). The CDR3 runs 12 residues.

The V gene is TRBV7-8, the J gene TRBJ2-1; 9 bases line up with TRBD2. The CDR3 consists of 16 residues. Germline V gene sequence: CDR1 SGHVS, CDR2 FQNEAQ. The ends lost 5 bases at V and 3 bases at J; junction bases unmatched: 8. The CDR3 protein is CASSGWTSDNYNEQFF. The CDR3 DNA is TGTGCCAGCAGCGGCTGGACTAGCGATAACTACAATGAGCAGTTCTTC.

This chain uses TRBV19 with TRBJ2-1; 10 bases are shared with TRBD2. CDR3 size: 15 residues. Per germline, CDR1 LNHDA and CDR2 SQIVND (reference sequence). V lost 4 bases, J lost 3 bases, and 3 bases stayed unmatched. As DNA, the CDR3 is TGTGCCAGTAGTACCATAGCGGGGGGCTACAATGAGCAGTTCTTC. This translates into CASSTIAGGYNEQFF.